A single T cell receptor beta chain is shown here with its context. The antigen remains undetermined. With a much larger clone just one base away, this may be a read error. As it was prepared, the TCRbeta library received unique molecular identifiers. TCRdb reprocessed the PCR reads via MiXCR and lists one record per CDR3 protein. The sample holds roughly 200,000 distinct CDR3 sequences, under 8.5% seen once. The data were taken from a study of T-cell reconstitution after alpha-beta-depleted transplantation in children. General study points: Newly produced T cells mostly accounted for T-cell counts and diversity one year post-transplant. Surviving recipient T cells and thymic progenitors underlay high day-60 TCRbeta diversity in some patients. Reportedly, only several hundred clones from non-depleted graft cells drove alpha-beta T-cell counts at about two months.

The sample consisted of PBMCs, taken before TCRalphabeta/CD19-depleted stem cell transplant. The receptor comes from a boy aged 2-15 years with acute lymphoblastic leukemia, due to receive a stem cell transplant.

The CDR3 protein is CSARYIRLETQYF. The CDR3 region has the DNA TGCAGTGCTAGATATATCCGATTAGAGACCCAGTACTTC. The rearrangement joins TRBV20-1 to TRBJ2-5; D is unresolved. The ends were cut back, 2 bases at V and 4 bases at J, with 11 bases in the middle. Looked up from germline, CDR1 is DFQATT and CDR2 is SNEGSKA (reference sequence). The CDR3 has 13 amino acids.